This TCR beta chain is from a study of shared clonotypes between healthy human individuals. The CDR3 runs 15 residues. Trimming shortened V by 7 bases and J by 0 bases, and 13 bases separated the two germline ends. Germline CDR1 SGHRS, CDR2 YFSETQ. The repertoire was sequenced with immunoSEQ multiplex PCR; TCRdb's copy has only in-frame clones and lacks some. The sample shows over 2 million clones, roughly 90% of them seen only once. Concerning this clone itself: Its cognate antigen is unknown.

Study-wide points: Blood was the only sampled material, and tissue repertoires likely differ.

The chain combines TRBV5-1 with TRBJ2-2; either TRBD1 or TRBD2 may supply D (5 bases each). The sequencing input was naive CD4+ T cells from PBMCs. Specified subset: CD45RA+ positively selected. The sequence derives from a man younger than 30 in good health. Some clones in this sample may be carry-over from other donors' samples. CDR3 loop: CASASGTANTGELFF. CDR3 bases: TGCGCCAGCGCCTCCGGGACGGCGAACACCGGGGAGCTGTTTTTT.